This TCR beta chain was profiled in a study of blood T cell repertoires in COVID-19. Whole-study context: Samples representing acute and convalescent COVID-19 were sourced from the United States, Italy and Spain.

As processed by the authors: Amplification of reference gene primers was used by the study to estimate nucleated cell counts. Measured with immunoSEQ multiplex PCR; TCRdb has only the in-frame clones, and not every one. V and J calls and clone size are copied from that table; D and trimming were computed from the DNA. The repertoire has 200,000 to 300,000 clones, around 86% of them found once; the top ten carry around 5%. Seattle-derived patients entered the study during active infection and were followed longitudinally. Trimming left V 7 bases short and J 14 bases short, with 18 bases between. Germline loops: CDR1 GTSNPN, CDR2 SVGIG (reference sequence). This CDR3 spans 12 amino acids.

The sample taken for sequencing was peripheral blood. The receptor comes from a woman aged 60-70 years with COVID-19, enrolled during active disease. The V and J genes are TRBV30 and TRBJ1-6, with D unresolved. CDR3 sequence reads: CAYSGPRRALHF. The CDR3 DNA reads TGTGCCTATTCCGGCCCCCGGAGGGCCCTCCACTTT.